This TCR beta chain is drawn from a study of blood T cell repertoires in COVID-19. The overall study: Italy, Spain and the United States were the sources of the convalescent and acute COVID-19 samples. The cDNA or gDNA used as material had been derived from T cells, B-cell-depleted T cells, or PBMCs.

Per the study methods: From reference gene primer amplification, estimates of nucleated cell counts were derived. Profiled with immunoSEQ multiplex PCR; TCRdb holds only in-frame clones, not every one. The V and J calls and clone size are taken from that table; D and trimming were inferred from the DNA. The table lists some 150,000 clones, approximately 87% of them singletons. The CDR3 length is 15 residues. Losses at the gene ends were 4 bases for V and 2 bases for J; bases not matched to a gene: 7. From germline, CDR1 is LNHDA and CDR2 SQIVND (reference sequence). The sample comprised peripheral blood. The sequence derives from a man aged 45-60 years who had recovered from COVID-19. The gene calls are TRBV19 and TRBJ1-1; TRBD1 aligns across 7 bases. CDR3 amino acids: CASSRTGTANTEAFF. The CDR3 DNA is TGTGCCAGTAGTAGAACCGGGACAGCAAACACTGAAGCTTTCTTT.